These 26 T cell receptor beta chains share one sample of origin, sequenced in a study of blood T cell repertoires in COVID-19. Repertoires were generated with immunoSEQ multiplex PCR, while TCRdb's copy carries only in-frame clones and drops some. The data show roughly 72,000 clones, roughly 88% seen once. Sample: peripheral blood. The receptors originated from a human donor in a cohort sampled during active COVID-19.

The chain combines TRBV5-4 with TRBJ1-2; 7 nucleotides agree with TRBD1. Germline V CDR1 and CDR2: SGHNT, YYREEE (reference sequence). The CDR3 totals 15 residues. The ends lost 8 bases at V and 1 base at J; junction bases unmatched: 11. The CDR3 DNA reads TGTGCCAGTCGAAGTGGGACAGCTAATAACTATGGCTACACCTTC. It codes for CASRSGTANNYGYTF.

The chain recombines TRBV4-3 with TRBJ1-2; no definite D call. CDR3 length equals 15 residues. Germline CDR1 and CDR2: LGHNA and YSLEER. With 0 bases removed from V and 5 bases from J, the gap between germline ends came to 13 bases. Written as DNA, the CDR3 is TGCGCCAGCAGCCAAGAGAAAGAGGTTTCGTATGGCTACACCTTC. Protein: CASSQEKEVSYGYTF.

The rearrangement uses TRBV19 and TRBJ2-2; 8 positions match TRBD1. Germline V gives CDR1 LNHDA, CDR2 SQIVND (reference sequence). The CDR3 loop spans 14 amino acids. Trimming at V came to 6 bases and at J to 2 bases, leaving 2 bases not matched to a gene. In DNA, the CDR3 is TGTGCCAGTAGGACAGGGGACAACACCGGGGAGCTGTTTTTT. This translates into CASRTGDNTGELFF.

The rearrangement joins TRBV6-2 or TRBV6-3 to TRBJ2-7; 7 positions agree with TRBD1. From germline, CDR1 is MNHEY and CDR2 SVGEGT. V gave up 6 bases and J gave up 2 bases; unmatched junction bases: 4. The CDR3 extends over 13 amino acids. This CDR3 is CASSRDSPYEQYF. The DNA for the CDR3 is TGTGCCAGCAGCAGGGACAGTCCCTACGAGCAGTACTTC.

This clone has just one count. This chain joins TRBV7-9 and TRBJ1-1; 7 bases map to TRBD1. Germline-derived CDR1 and CDR2 are SEHNR and FQNEAQ (reference sequence). V shed 9 bases, J shed 3 bases, and the junction held 4 bases outside the gene matches. The CDR3 extends over 12 amino acids. CDR3 sequence: CASQTGDTEAFF. As DNA, the CDR3 is TGTGCCAGTCAAACAGGGGACACTGAAGCTTTCTTT. The whole variable domain, filled in from reference TRBV7-9 and TRBJ1-1, reads DTGVSQNPRHKITKRGQNVTFRCDPISEHNRLYWYRQTLGQGPEFLTYFQNEAQLEKSRLLSDRFSAERPKGSFSTLEIQRTEQGDSAMYLCASQTGDTEAFFGQGTRLTVV.

The rearrangement uses TRBV9 and TRBJ2-5; D not certain. This CDR3 region has 15 residues. Germline-derived CDR1 and CDR2 are SGDLS and YYNGEE. V lost 1 base, J lost 2 bases, and 12 bases lay in between. The CDR3: CASSVYGGSQETQYF. The DNA of the CDR3 is TGTGCCAGCAGCGTATATGGCGGATCTCAAGAGACCCAGTACTTC.

Only one count was recorded for this clone. CDR3 nucleotides: TGTGCCATCGGGGGCAGGGGGCCGAGCTCTGGGGCCAACGTCCTGACTTTC. It is translated as CAIGGRGPSSGANVLTF. The chain couples TRBV10-3 to TRBJ2-6; TRBD1 aligns across 8 bases. The CDR3 loop spans 17 amino acids. In germline, CDR1 is ENHRY, CDR2 SYGVKD. V shed 8 bases and J 0 bases; nucleotides not matched to a gene: 9.

This chain joins TRBV18 and TRBJ1-1; maybe TRBD1 (5 bases). Germline assignment: CDR1 KGHSH and CDR2 LQKENI. The length of the CDR3 is 13 residues. Trimming removed 3 bases from V and 5 bases from J, with 10 bases in between. The CDR3 sequence: CASSPREETEAFF. In nucleotides, the CDR3 is TGTGCCAGCTCACCCAGGGAAGAGACTGAAGCTTTCTTT.

The genes are TRBV5-4 and TRBJ2-7; D is perhaps TRBD2 (5 bases). The V end was cut by 4 bases, the J end by 2 bases, with 13 bases between. Germline-derived CDR1 and CDR2 are SGHNT and YYREEE (reference sequence). CDR3 length: 14 residues. The CDR3 sequence is CASSVDFRTYEQYF. The CDR3 nucleotides read TGTGCCAGCAGCGTGGACTTCAGGACCTACGAGCAGTACTTC.

V is TRBV29-1 and J is TRBJ2-7, with 8 bases lining up with TRBD1. Germline trimming cut 4 bases from V and 0 bases from J; bases unmatched to any gene: 5. Germline loops: CDR1 SQVTM, CDR2 ANQGSEA. This CDR3 contains 14 residues. CDR3 coding DNA: TGCAGCGTTGCCTTTGGGACAGGCTCCTACGAGCAGTACTTC. Translated: CSVAFGTGSYEQYF.

V usage is TRBV5-1 and J usage is TRBJ2-5; 14 bases are a match to TRBD2. The CDR3 has 18 amino acids. Per germline, CDR1 SGHRS and CDR2 YFSETQ. J lost 5 bases, V lost 3 bases, and 12 bases had no gene match. The DNA of the CDR3 is TGCGCCAGCAGCTCAGGACTAGCGGGAGGCCCTAAGGGGGAGACCCAGTACTTC. Translation gives CASSSGLAGGPKGETQYF. Full variable domain (outside the CDR3, taken from reference TRBV5-1 and TRBJ2-5): KAGVTQTPRYLIKTRGQQVTLSCSPISGHRSVSWYQQTPGQGLQFLFEYFSETQRNKGNFPGRFSGRQFSNSRSEMNVSTLELGDSALYLCASSSGLAGGPKGETQYFGPGTRLLVL.

The chain is built from TRBV4-3 and TRBJ2-7, with 7 positions matching TRBD1. V was clipped by 3 bases and J by 1 base; unmatched bases: 3. The CDR3 has 14 amino acids. Germline V gene data show CDR1 as LGHNA and CDR2 as YSLEER. The CDR3, as DNA: TGCGCCAGCAGCCACAGGGGGAAATCCTACGAGCAGTACTTC. This translates into CASSHRGKSYEQYF.

A remark on this clone: One junction end does not reproduce the germline sequence, and a read error may be involved. The V gene is TRBV28, the J gene TRBJ1-5; 12 nucleotides agree with TRBD1. The CDR3 runs 18 residues. CDR1 is MDHEN and CDR2 is SYDVKM in the germline V gene. DNA for the CDR3: TGTGCCAGCAGCCGGAAGGGGGGCGGGACAGGGGGCCTTCAGCTCCAGCATTTT. This gives the protein CASSRKGGGTGGLQLQHF.

The chain couples TRBV12-3 or TRBV12-4 to TRBJ1-1, with D uncertain. This CDR3 spans 13 amino acids. The V end was cut by 1 base, the J end by 1 base, with 4 bases between. The CDR3 is CASSLVQNTEAFF. CDR3 sequence (DNA): TGTGCCAGCAGTTTAGTACAGAACACTGAAGCTTTCTTT.

The chain joins TRBV7-2 to TRBJ2-7; 10 nucleotides match TRBD2. Germline V lookup: CDR1 SGHTA, CDR2 FQGNSA. Unmatched junction bases numbered 6, after V lost 3 bases and J lost 4 bases. This CDR3 region has 15 residues. The CDR3 region is CASSFPLAGEYEQYF. The DNA of the CDR3 is TGTGCCAGCAGCTTTCCCCTAGCGGGAGAGTACGAGCAGTACTTC.

The chain couples TRBV5-8 to TRBJ1-5; TRBD1 matches 9 bases. The germline gives CDR1 SGHTS, CDR2 YDEGEE. The CDR3 is 14 amino acids. V gave up 3 bases and J gave up 6 bases; unmatched junction bases: 4. CDR3 in DNA: TGTGCCAGCAGCTACAGGGGGCTGGCTCAGCCCCAGCATTTT. As protein: CASSYRGLAQPQHF.

This rearrangement joins TRBV7-3 to TRBJ2-5; perhaps TRBD1 as D (6 bases). Germline lookup yields CDR1 SGHTA and CDR2 FQGTGA. This CDR3 has 14 amino acids. V was trimmed by 4 bases and J by 4 bases, leaving 13 bases between them. Written as DNA, the CDR3 is TGTGCCAGCAGCTCTACAGGGTCGGGAGAGACCCAGTACTTC. Its protein is CASSSTGSGETQYF.

Only one count was recorded for this clone. The J gene is TRBJ2-3, the V gene TRBV19; 10 positions agree with TRBD2. J gave up 0 bases and V 0 bases, and 6 bases lay outside the gene matches. The CDR3 is made up of 18 amino acids. Germline CDR1 is LNHDA and CDR2 is SQIVND (reference sequence). CDR3 region: CASSIETLAGVSTDTQYF. The DNA of the CDR3 is TGTGCCAGTAGTATAGAAACCCTAGCGGGGGTTAGCACAGATACGCAGTATTTT.

The V gene is TRBV27, the J gene TRBJ2-1; D not resolved. CDR3 size: 14 residues. Germline values: CDR1 MNHEY, CDR2 SMNVEV (reference sequence). Trimming left V 2 bases short and J 7 bases short, with 12 bases between. This CDR3 is CASSLSASLNEQFF. For the CDR3, the DNA is TGTGCCAGCAGTTTAAGCGCGTCGTTAAATGAGCAGTTCTTC.

This sequence joins TRBV2 and TRBJ2-5, with 10 bases aligning to TRBD2. This CDR3 region has 14 residues. Germline V gene data show CDR1 as SNHLY and CDR2 as FYNNEI. Losses at the gene ends were 7 bases for V and 4 bases for J; bases not matched to a gene: 6. The CDR3 region has the DNA TGTGCCAGCACACTAGCGGGGTCAGTAGAGACCCAGTACTTC. Its protein product is CASTLAGSVETQYF.

The chain joins TRBV3-1 (or the pseudogene TRBV3-2) to TRBJ2-7, with 8 bases lining up with TRBD2. V gave up 3 bases and J gave up 4 bases; unmatched junction bases: 2. The CDR3 is 13 residues long. The V gene's germline CDR1 is LGHDT and CDR2 YNNKEL (reference sequence). CDR3 in DNA: TGTGCCAGCAGCCACGGGGGGGGGTACGAGCAGTACTTC. This sequence encodes CASSHGGGYEQYF.

The chain combines TRBV7-8 with TRBJ2-3; no definite D call. The CDR3 has 14 residues. V lost 1 base and J 7 bases, leaving 12 bases between the germline ends. Germline values: CDR1 SGHVS, CDR2 FQNEAQ. CDR3 sequence: CASSLGGSVHTQYF. DNA of the CDR3: TGTGCCAGCAGCTTAGGCGGCAGCGTCCATACGCAGTATTTT.

V and J are TRBV19 and TRBJ2-7, with 8 bases matching TRBD1. V shed 3 bases and J 3 bases; nucleotides not matched to a gene: 10. The length of the CDR3 is 16 residues. Germline V CDR1 and CDR2: LNHDA, SQIVND (reference sequence). Here the CDR3 DNA reads TGTGCCAGTAGTATCGCCGGGACAGGCGACATCTACGAGCAGTACTTC. Translated, it gives CASSIAGTGDIYEQYF.

V and J are TRBV19 and TRBJ1-1, with 9 nucleotides matching TRBD1. Germline V gene lookup returns CDR1 LNHDA and CDR2 SQIVND (reference sequence). V lost 5 bases to trimming and J lost 2 bases; unmatched junction nucleotides: 6. CDR3 size: 15 residues. The CDR3 reads CASSLDRGLNTEAFF. The CDR3 DNA reads as TGTGCCAGTAGTTTGGACAGGGGCCTTAACACTGAAGCTTTCTTT.

This sequence joins TRBV3-1 (or the pseudogene TRBV3-2) and TRBJ1-2; D gene uncertain. The CDR3 spans 12 residues. Germline-derived CDR1 and CDR2 are LGHDT and YNNKEL (reference sequence). V was clipped by 1 base and J by 4 bases, with 4 bases between them. The DNA of the CDR3 is TGTGCCAGCAGCCAAGTCGGCTATGGCTACACCTTC. This translates into CASSQVGYGYTF.

The chain joins TRBV18 to TRBJ2-7; 7 nucleotides align to TRBD2. The V gene's germline CDR1 is KGHSH and CDR2 LQKENI. The CDR3 runs to 17 residues. The V segment lost 5 bases and the J segment 7 bases; nucleotides outside the gene matches: 20. CDR3: CASSKVTSERTSREQYF. The CDR3 coding sequence is TGTGCCAGCTCAAAAGTAACTAGCGAGAGGACCTCTAGGGAGCAGTACTTC.